Following are 25 T cell receptor beta chains from one sample sequenced in a study of T-cell memory formation after mild COVID-19. TCRdb independently ran MiXCR on the 5' RACE reads; one entry per CDR3 protein. In the table there are around 300,000 distinct CDR3 sequences, roughly 13% of which are singletons. Sequencing input: PBMCs or a T cell subset sorted from them (not recorded which). These receptors were obtained from a young man who had mild COVID-19 (a few samples of this study predate the infection). Cell type and time point are not known.

This clonotype was observed at least ten times. The genes are TRBV15 and TRBJ2-5, with TRBD1 as a possible D gene (5 bases). This CDR3 is built from 17 residues. Between the trimmed V and J ends, which lost 0 bases and 3 bases, there was a span of 17 bases. Looked up from germline, CDR1 is LNHNV and CDR2 is YYDKDF (reference sequence). CDR3 DNA sequence: TGTGCCACCAGCAGAGATCGTGCCAGGGTGTTCGAAGAGACCCAGTACTTC. Protein product: CATSRDRARVFEETQYF.

This clonotype was seen more than once but under ten times. The rearrangement uses TRBV6-1 and TRBJ2-1; 7 nucleotides align to TRBD1. The CDR3 length is 13 residues. V was clipped by 8 bases and J by 6 bases; unmatched bases: 7. The germline V gene encodes CDR1 MNHNS and CDR2 SASEGT. CDR3 DNA: TGTGCCAGCCCGGGACAGTACACCAATGAGCAGTTCTTC. This sequence encodes CASPGQYTNEQFF.

The chain combines TRBV20-1 with TRBJ2-1, with a weak D call TRBD2 (5 bases). The CDR3 has 13 amino acids. The germline V gene encodes CDR1 DFQATT and CDR2 SNEGSKA (reference sequence). Trimming left V 3 bases short and J 9 bases short, with 15 bases between. CDR3 region: CSASLAGVGEQFF. The CDR3 DNA reads TGCAGTGCTAGCCTAGCAGGTGTGGGTGAGCAGTTCTTC.

This sequence joins TRBV5-1 and TRBJ2-3; 8 positions match TRBD1. This CDR3 contains 13 residues. Per the germline V gene, CDR1 is SGHRS and CDR2 is YFSETQ. The V and J ends lost 5 bases and 4 bases, in that order; junction bases with no gene match: 3. The CDR3 region is CASRGQGPDTQYF. CDR3 DNA sequence: TGCGCCAGCAGAGGACAGGGACCAGATACGCAGTATTTT.

In DNA form, the CDR3 reads TGTGCCAGCAGTTCGGGACTTTTCACCGGGGAGCTGTTTTTT. Protein: CASSSGLFTGELFF. The rearrangement joins TRBV7-6 to TRBJ2-2, with a possible D match to TRBD2 (6 bases). This CDR3 contains 14 residues. The ends were cut back, 6 bases at V and 4 bases at J, with 12 bases in the middle. Germline V CDR1 and CDR2: SGHVS, FNYEAQ.

This clonotype was seen a handful of times. The J gene is TRBJ2-3, the V gene TRBV9; the match to TRBD2 covers 8 bases. The CDR3 contains 17 residues. The V segment lost 1 base and the J segment 8 bases; nucleotides outside the gene matches: 15. Germline V gene data show CDR1 as SGDLS and CDR2 as YYNGEE. CDR3 residues: CASSVSARAGGYLTQYF. In nucleotides, the CDR3 is TGTGCCAGCAGCGTAAGCGCTCGGGCGGGGGGATACCTTACGCAGTATTTT.

The chain has TRBV7-8 and TRBJ1-5; D gene ambiguous. Germline-derived CDR1 and CDR2 are SGHVS and FQNEAQ. Deletions cut 1 base from V and 3 bases from J, with 10 bases between. This CDR3 region has 15 residues. DNA for the CDR3: TGTGCCAGCAGCTTAGGTAGGACGTTCAATCAGCCCCAGCATTTT. As protein: CASSLGRTFNQPQHF. The full variable domain, completed using reference TRBV7-8 and TRBJ1-5, is GAGVSQSPRYKVAKRGQDVALRCDPISGHVSLFWYQQALGQGPEFLTYFQNEAQLDKSGLPSDRFFAERPEGSVSTLKIQRTQQEDSAVYLCASSLGRTFNQPQHFGDGTRLSIL.

This clonotype came up a few times. The rearrangement uses TRBV6-2 or TRBV6-3 and TRBJ2-7; the match to TRBD1 covers 9 bases. The CDR3 has 18 amino acids. V gave up 5 bases and J gave up 6 bases; unmatched junction bases: 20. The germline V gene encodes CDR1 MNHEY and CDR2 SVGEGT. Here the CDR3 reads CASSPRTPGQGEGGEQYV. CDR3 DNA: TGTGCCAGCAGTCCACGCACACCGGGACAGGGCGAGGGGGGCGAGCAGTACGTC.

This sequence joins TRBV6-5 and TRBJ1-1; D possibly corresponds to TRBD1 (5 bases). Trimming cost V 6 bases and J 4 bases, with 18 bases left between them. Per germline, CDR1 MNHEY and CDR2 SVGAGI. The CDR3 extends over 15 amino acids. This CDR3 is CASRVRGHGGTEAFF. The CDR3 DNA follows: TGTGCCAGCAGAGTTAGGGGCCATGGGGGCACTGAAGCTTTCTTT.

This clonotype was found a few times. CDR3 nucleotides: TGCGCCAGCAGCCAAGATAGTAGCGACATCTACGAGCAGTACTTC. Protein sequence: CASSQDSSDIYEQYF. The chain joins TRBV4-3 to TRBJ2-7, with a tentative D call TRBD2 (5 bases). This CDR3 contains 15 residues. The germline gives CDR1 LGHNA, CDR2 YSLEER. Trimming cost V 0 bases and J 3 bases, with 12 bases left between them.

This clonotype appeared many times. The rearrangement uses TRBV5-1 and TRBJ2-7; no clear D. CDR1 is SGHRS, CDR2 YFSETQ, per germline. The CDR3 is 19 residues long. V was shortened by 4 bases and J by 3 bases, with 29 bases between the two germline ends. CDR3 bases: TGCGCCAGCAGCCCACTCCCGAACGAGTCGCGGAAGTTGTACTACGAGCAGTACGTC. This sequence encodes CASSPLPNESRKLYYEQYV.

The gene calls are TRBV4-1 and TRBJ1-2, with D unclear. V lost 0 bases, J lost 8 bases, and 13 bases lay in between. CDR1 MGHRA and CDR2 YSYEKL come from the germline V gene. This CDR3 region has 14 residues. The CDR3 DNA reads as TGCGCCAGCAGCCAAGATCTTACCCCTAGGGGCTACACCTTC. Residues: CASSQDLTPRGYTF.

The chain is built from TRBV20-1 and TRBJ1-2, with TRBD1 identical over 12 bases. Per the germline V gene, CDR1 is DFQATT and CDR2 is SNEGSKA (reference sequence). Trimming took 5 bases from V and 7 from J; bases not matched to a gene: 5. CDR3 size: 13 residues. CDR3 protein: CSAGDRGLSGYTF. DNA of the CDR3: TGCAGTGCTGGGGACAGGGGGCTTTCTGGCTACACCTTC.

DNA of the CDR3: TGTGCCAGCAGCCTTTCCGGGACAAAAGGAGTTGAAGCTTTCTTT. As protein: CASSLSGTKGVEAFF. This chain connects TRBV12-3 or TRBV12-4 to TRBJ1-1; tentative D call: TRBD1 (6 bases). The CDR3 spans 15 residues. V was cut by 6 bases and J by 7 bases, with 21 bases left in between.

This sequence joins TRBV6-5 and TRBJ1-4; D gene unclear. Germline CDR1 reads MNHEY; CDR2 reads SVGAGI. Between the trimmed V and J ends, which lost 0 bases and 10 bases, there was a span of 9 bases. CDR3 length: 13 residues. As DNA, the CDR3 is TGTGCCAGCAGTTACTCGGAGGAGAGAAAACTGTTTTTT. It is translated as CASSYSEERKLFF.

This clonotype has only a few counts. The conserved final phenylalanine or tryptophan is absent from the CDR3, which likely points to a read error. The limits of the CDR3 on the DNA are not certain, so only TCRdb's listed CDR3 is given. The chain employs TRBV5-5 and TRBJ1-2. 11 amino acids form the CDR3, both terminal residues included. Looked up from germline, CDR1 is SGHKS and CDR2 is YYEKEE (reference sequence). CDR3: CASSLAATVVV.

This sequence joins TRBV4-1 and TRBJ1-4; D perhaps matches TRBD1 (6 bases). The CDR3 sequence is 14 residues long. Germline V CDR1 and CDR2: MGHRA, YSYEKL. Deletions cut 7 bases from V and 2 bases from J, with 11 bases between. CDR3 in amino acids: CASKPGVTNEKLFF. The CDR3 DNA follows: TGCGCCAGCAAGCCAGGGGTTACTAATGAAAAACTGTTTTTT.

In its sample, this clonotype was seen many times. The CDR3 DNA follows: TGTGCCAGCAGCCTAAGCCAGGGACTAGCGGGGGCGACCTACAATGAGCAGTTCTTC. Its protein is CASSLSQGLAGATYNEQFF. The genes are TRBV7-9 and TRBJ2-1; TRBD2 agrees at 14 bases. V shed 5 bases, J shed 2 bases, and the junction held 11 bases outside the gene matches. Germline V gene data show CDR1 as SEHNR and CDR2 as FQNEAQ (reference sequence). This CDR3 spans 19 amino acids.

This clonotype was seen more than once but under ten times. This chain connects TRBV6-2 or TRBV6-3 to TRBJ1-5; D not resolved. Trimming shortened V by 5 bases and J by 4 bases, and 9 bases separated the two germline ends. The CDR3 sequence is 13 residues long. The germline V gene encodes CDR1 MNHEY and CDR2 SVGEGT. CDR3 in amino acids: CASSVYGNQPQHF. CDR3 sequence (DNA): TGTGCCAGCAGTGTATATGGGAATCAGCCCCAGCATTTT.

Many counts were recorded for this clonotype. The chain joins TRBV7-7 to TRBJ2-1; D might be TRBD1 or TRBD2, each matching 5 bases. This CDR3 contains 15 residues. Germline V gene lookup returns CDR1 SSHAT and CDR2 FNYEAQ (reference sequence). Between the trimmed V and J ends, which lost 5 bases and 5 bases, there was a span of 16 bases. CDR3: CASSPAGIQDNEQFF. DNA of the CDR3: TGTGCCAGCAGCCCCGCCGGGATACAGGACAATGAGCAGTTCTTC.

This chain joins TRBV4-1 and TRBJ2-7, with D possibly called TRBD1 or TRBD2 (5 bases each). Germline CDR1 MGHRA, CDR2 YSYEKL. The CDR3 length is 12 residues. V was pared by 3 bases and J by 6 bases, with 9 bases between. The CDR3 loop is CASSQGVTEQYF. The CDR3 coding sequence is TGCGCCAGCAGCCAGGGGGTCACCGAGCAGTACTTC.

This clonotype showed up just a few times. The chain carries TRBV7-2 and TRBJ2-1; TRBD1 matches at 8 bases. Germline V gene sequence: CDR1 SGHTA, CDR2 FQGNSA. This CDR3 spans 15 amino acids. V trimming: 3 bases; J trimming: 4 bases; junction bases outside the gene matches: 5. CDR3: CASSLTGEGYNEQFF. In DNA, the CDR3 is TGTGCCAGCAGCTTGACAGGGGAAGGGTACAATGAGCAGTTCTTC. Full variable domain (rest looked up from reference TRBV7-2 and TRBJ2-1): GAGVSQSPSNKVTEKGKDVELRCDPISGHTALYWYRQSLGQGLEFLIYFQGNSAPDKSGLPSDRFSAERTGGSVSTLTIQRTQQEDSAVYLCASSLTGEGYNEQFFGPGTRLTVL.

The V gene is TRBV5-1, the J gene TRBJ2-3; 8 bases line up with TRBD1. V dropped 7 bases and J dropped 1; count of bases not matched to a gene: 8. This CDR3 spans 15 amino acids. Germline CDR1 is SGHRS and CDR2 is YFSETQ. The DNA for the CDR3 is TGCGCCAGCCGCATCCGGGGACAGGGCACAGATACGCAGTATTTT. This codes for CASRIRGQGTDTQYF. The full variable domain, with the rest looked up from reference TRBV5-1 and TRBJ2-3, is KAGVTQTPRYLIKTRGQQVTLSCSPISGHRSVSWYQQTPGQGLQFLFEYFSETQRNKGNFPGRFSGRQFSNSRSEMNVSTLELGDSALYLCASRIRGQGTDTQYFGPGTRLTVL.

This sequence joins TRBV2 and TRBJ2-2; 9 bases map to TRBD1. J gave up 4 bases and V 7 bases, and 7 bases lay outside the gene matches. This CDR3 contains 15 residues. The germline V gene has CDR1 SNHLY and CDR2 FYNNEI. CDR3 amino acids: CASNEQGASTGELFF. The CDR3 DNA is TGTGCCAGCAACGAACAGGGGGCTAGCACCGGGGAGCTGTTTTTT.

This clonotype was counted only a few times. The chain couples TRBV5-1 to TRBJ1-1, with D tentatively TRBD1 (5 bases). Trimming stripped 4 bases from V and 1 base from J, with 11 bases between. CDR1 is SGHRS, CDR2 YFSETQ, per germline. CDR3 length: 14 residues. The CDR3 sequence is CASSTGPGNTEAFF. In nucleotides, the CDR3 is TGCGCCAGCAGCACAGGACCAGGGAACACTGAAGCTTTCTTT.